The sample holds a few counts of the clone carrying this T cell receptor (beta chain). This entry is derived from a study of blood T cells in healthy people across ages. Looking at the study overall: Per every two T cells, about one barcoded beta molecule was captured by template switching.

Deletions cut 6 bases from V and 1 base from J, with 15 bases between. In germline, CDR1 is DFQATT, CDR2 SNEGSKA (reference sequence). The CDR3 has 14 residues. Individuals who donated were healthy Caucasians from Russia aged 6 to 90. Through a sample-barcoded 5' primer and a J-beta primer mix, a second PCR was run for about 6 to 12 cycles. TCRdb called the 5' RACE reads again in MiXCR, with one record for every CDR3 protein. The sample shows about 1.1 million distinct CDR3 sequences, about two fifths of them seen only once. This receptor was obtained from a man aged 18 to 30 in good health. The sequencing input was blood. The rearrangement joins TRBV20-1 to TRBJ1-2, with D possibly TRBD1 on 5 matching bases. The CDR3 sequence is CSASSRQLNYGYTF. The CDR3 DNA is TGCAGTGCCAGCTCGCGACAGCTTAACTATGGCTACACCTTC.